The 3 T cell receptor beta chains below all came from one sample that was sequenced in a study of tumor and adjacent non-tumor tissue in lung cancer. No cell sorting was done before RNA was extracted from the tissue. This non-tumor lung sample came from over 3 cm beyond the tumor edge. A modified ARM-PCR protocol with three rounds of nested PCR amplified TCRbeta. TCRdb reprocessed the multiplex PCR reads with MiXCR, giving one entry per CDR3 protein. The data contain some 70,000 distinct CDR3 sequences, less than 75% of them seen just once; the ten biggest clones take up roughly 26%. Sequenced material: distant non-tumor lung tissue. The receptors shown here come from a woman between 45 and 65 years old with non-small cell lung cancer.

The V and J genes are TRBV28 and TRBJ1-5; 7 positions agree with TRBD1. With 6 bases clipped from V and 5 bases from J, the junction kept 13 bases outside the gene matches. There are 16 residues in the CDR3. The V gene's germline CDR1 is MDHEN and CDR2 SYDVKM. The chain's CDR3 is CASSQGGHDGYQPQHF. The CDR3 nucleotides are TGTGCCAGCAGCCAGGGGGGCCACGACGGATATCAGCCCCAGCATTTT.

This clonotype was recorded a few times. The chain employs TRBV11-2 and TRBJ2-1; D unclear. The V end was cut by 3 bases, the J end by 7 bases, with 13 bases between. Germline V gives CDR1 SGHAT, CDR2 FQNNGV. The CDR3 is 14 residues long. The CDR3 sequence: CASSFNGCSNEQFF. The CDR3 nucleotides are TGTGCCAGCAGCTTTAACGGGTGCTCAAATGAGCAGTTCTTC.

Concerning this clonotype: A much bigger clone sits one base away, suggesting this may be a read error. V is TRBV20-1 and J is TRBJ2-7; TRBD2 agrees at 9 bases. Per the germline V gene, CDR1 is DFQATT and CDR2 is SNEGSKA (reference sequence). This CDR3 is built from 15 residues. Trimming removed 1 base from V and 4 bases from J; junction bases left unmatched: 8. This CDR3 is CSARGPRLAGYEQYF. In DNA, the CDR3 is TGCAGTGCTAGAGGTCCCCGCCTAGCGGGGTACGAGCAGTACTTC.